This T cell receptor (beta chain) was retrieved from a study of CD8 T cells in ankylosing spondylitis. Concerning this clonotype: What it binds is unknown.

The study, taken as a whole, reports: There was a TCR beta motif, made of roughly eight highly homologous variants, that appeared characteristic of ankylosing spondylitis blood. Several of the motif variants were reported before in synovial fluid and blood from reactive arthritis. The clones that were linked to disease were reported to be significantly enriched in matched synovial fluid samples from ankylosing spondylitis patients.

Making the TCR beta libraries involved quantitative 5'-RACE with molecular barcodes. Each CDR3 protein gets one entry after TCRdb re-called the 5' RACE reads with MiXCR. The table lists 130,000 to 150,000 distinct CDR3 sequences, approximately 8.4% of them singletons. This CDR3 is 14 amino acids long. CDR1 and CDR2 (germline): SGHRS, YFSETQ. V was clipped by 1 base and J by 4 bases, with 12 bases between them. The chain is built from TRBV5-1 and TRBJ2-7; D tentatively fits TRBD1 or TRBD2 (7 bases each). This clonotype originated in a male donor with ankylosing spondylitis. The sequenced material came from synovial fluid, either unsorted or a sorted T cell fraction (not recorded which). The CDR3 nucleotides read TGCGCCAGCAGCTTGCACAGGGGAGGGTACGAGCAGTACTTC. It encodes CASSLHRGGYEQYF.